Detailed here is one TCR beta chain. The data were obtained in a study of blood T cell repertoires in COVID-19. Overall study: Some COVID-19 samples were acute and others convalescent; all came from the United States, Italy and Spain. PBMCs, B-cell-depleted T cells, or T cells provided the cDNA or gDNA that made up the material.

As originally analysed: Estimation of nucleated cell counts was performed using reference gene primer amplification. Sequenced by immunoSEQ multiplex PCR; TCRdb stores in-frame clones only, minus some. The V and J calls and the clone size are those of that table, but D and trimming were determined from the DNA. The sample lists approximately 190,000 clones; more than 75% were seen once. Material: peripheral blood. The sequence came from a man in his forties or fifties with active or convalescent COVID-19.

In nucleotides, the CDR3 is TGTGCCAGCAGCAACCGGACAGGGTCTGGCTACACCTTC. Protein sequence: CASSNRTGSGYTF. The V and J genes are TRBV7-8 and TRBJ1-2, with TRBD1 matching 8 bases. J lost 7 bases, V lost 5 bases, and 6 bases had no gene match. The CDR3 contains 13 residues. Germline V gives CDR1 SGHVS, CDR2 FQNEAQ.